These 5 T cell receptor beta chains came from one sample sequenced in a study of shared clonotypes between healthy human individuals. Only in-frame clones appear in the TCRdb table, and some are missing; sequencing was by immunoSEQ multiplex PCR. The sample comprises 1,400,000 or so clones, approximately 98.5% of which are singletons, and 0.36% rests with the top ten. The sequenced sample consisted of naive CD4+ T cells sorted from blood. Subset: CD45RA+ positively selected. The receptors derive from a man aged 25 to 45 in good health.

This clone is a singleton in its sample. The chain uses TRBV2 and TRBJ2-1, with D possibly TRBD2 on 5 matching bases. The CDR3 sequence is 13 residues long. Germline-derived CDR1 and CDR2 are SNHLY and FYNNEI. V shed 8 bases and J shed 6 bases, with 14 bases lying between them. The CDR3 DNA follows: TGTGCCAGCCGGGATTCACAGTTCAATGAGCAGTTCTTC. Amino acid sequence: CASRDSQFNEQFF. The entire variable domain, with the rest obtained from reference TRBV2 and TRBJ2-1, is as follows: EPEVTQTPSHQVTQMGQEVILRCVPISNHLYFYWYRQILGQKVEFLVSFYNNEISEKSEIFDDQFSVERPDGSNFTLKIRSTKLEDSAMYFCASRDSQFNEQFFGPGTRLTVL.

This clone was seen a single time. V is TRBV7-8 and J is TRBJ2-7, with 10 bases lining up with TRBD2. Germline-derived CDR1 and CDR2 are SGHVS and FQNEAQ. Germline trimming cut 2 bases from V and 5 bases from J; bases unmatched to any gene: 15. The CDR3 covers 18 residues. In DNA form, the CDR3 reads TGTGCCAGCAGCTTATTTAACCTAGCGGGAGAAAGGTCTAACGAGCAGTACTTC. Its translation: CASSLFNLAGERSNEQYF.

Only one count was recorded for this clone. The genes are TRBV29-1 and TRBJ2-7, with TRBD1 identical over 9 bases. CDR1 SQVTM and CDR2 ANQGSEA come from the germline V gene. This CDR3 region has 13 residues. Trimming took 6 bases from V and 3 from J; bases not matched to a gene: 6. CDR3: CSVLQGAVYEQYF. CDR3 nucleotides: TGCAGCGTCCTACAGGGGGCGGTCTACGAGCAGTACTTC.

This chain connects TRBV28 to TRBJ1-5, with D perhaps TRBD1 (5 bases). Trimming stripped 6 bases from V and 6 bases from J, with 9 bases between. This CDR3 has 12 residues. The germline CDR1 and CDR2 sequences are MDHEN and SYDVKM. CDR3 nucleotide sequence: TGTGCCAGCAGGGGGGGTGGTCAGCCCCAGCATTTT. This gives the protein CASRGGGQPQHF.

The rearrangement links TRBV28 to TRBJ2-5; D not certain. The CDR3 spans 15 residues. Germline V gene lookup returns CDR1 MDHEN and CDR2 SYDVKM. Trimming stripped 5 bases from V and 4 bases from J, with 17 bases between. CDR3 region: CASSRLDRLGETQYF. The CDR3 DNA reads TGTGCCAGCAGTAGGCTGGACCGCCTGGGAGAGACCCAGTACTTC.